One and the same sample provided the 17 T cell receptor beta chains below, sequenced in a study of CD8+CD57+ T cells in acquired aplastic anemia. CDR3 and TCR beta VDJ profiling relied on genomic DNA as the template. TCRdb re-called the reads through MiXCR, storing one row per CDR3 protein. The profile shows more than 150,000 distinct CDR3 sequences, around 50% of them singletons. CD8+CD57+ cell expansion, shown by flow cytometry, had occurred in the patients selected for sequencing. The sequenced sample was sorted CD4+, CD8+, or CD8+CD57+ T cells (not recorded which) from PBMCs. Receptors were obtained from a human donor with aplastic anemia.

The rearrangement joins TRBV9 to TRBJ1-6; D may be TRBD1 (6 bases). Trimming pared 4 bases from V and 6 bases from J, leaving 17 bases between. Germline CDR1 reads SGDLS; CDR2 reads YYNGEE. The CDR3 length is 16 residues. In DNA, the CDR3 is TGTGCCAGCAGCACCCGGACAGACTTCCCTAATTCACCCCTCCACTTT. Protein: CASSTRTDFPNSPLHF.

This clonotype was detected only a few times. This rearrangement joins TRBV3-1 to TRBJ2-2; D uncertain. Germline-derived CDR1 and CDR2 are LGHDT and YNNKEL (reference sequence). This CDR3 spans 14 amino acids. Trimming left V 3 bases short and J 4 bases short, with 9 bases between. The CDR3 spells CASSHHESTGELFF. The CDR3 nucleotides read TGTGCCAGCAGCCATCACGAGTCCACCGGGGAGCTGTTTTTT. Supplemented by reference TRBV3-1 and TRBJ2-2, the full variable domain reads DTAVSQTPKYLVTQMGNDKSIKCEQNLGHDTMYWYKQDSKKFLKIMFSYNNKELIINETVPNRFSPKSPDKAHLNLHINSLELGDSAVYFCASSHHESTGELFFGEGSRLTVL.

The V and J genes are TRBV20-1 and TRBJ2-3; TRBD1 agrees at 9 bases. V shed 3 bases and J 3 bases; nucleotides not matched to a gene: 13. CDR3 length equals 17 residues. Germline V gene lookup returns CDR1 DFQATT and CDR2 SNEGSKA (reference sequence). DNA for the CDR3: TGCAGTGCTAGGCAGCACACCGGGACAGGGAGTACAGATACGCAGTATTTT. Amino acids: CSARQHTGTGSTDTQYF.

This clonotype appeared a single time. V is TRBV11-1 and J is TRBJ1-6, with a tentative D call TRBD1 (5 bases). The CDR3 extends over 16 amino acids. Per the germline V gene, CDR1 is SGHAT and CDR2 is FQDESV (reference sequence). Trimming removed 4 bases from V and 4 bases from J, with 14 bases in between. CDR3 nucleotides: TGTGCCAGCAGCTCGCGTGGGGCAGGGTATAATTCACCCCTCCACTTT. This codes for CASSSRGAGYNSPLHF.

The chain has TRBV20-1 and TRBJ2-3, with 9 bases matching TRBD2. Germline CDR1 is DFQATT and CDR2 is SNEGSKA (reference sequence). This CDR3 contains 16 residues. Unmatched junction bases numbered 9, after V lost 3 bases and J lost 2 bases. CDR3 DNA sequence: TGCAGTGCTAGTGAGTGGCGGGAGGGCCACACAGATACGCAGTATTTT. Amino acids: CSASEWREGHTDTQYF.

This clonotype appeared once. This rearrangement joins TRBV7-9 to TRBJ1-4; D gene unclear. Germline V gene lookup returns CDR1 SEHNR and CDR2 FQNEAQ (reference sequence). V gave up 5 bases and J gave up 3 bases, with 10 bases separating them. The CDR3 has 14 amino acids. The CDR3 DNA sequence: TGTGCCAGCAGCCTCAGGAGCCCTAATGAAAAACTGTTTTTT. Residues: CASSLRSPNEKLFF.

This clonotype has at least ten counts. The V and J genes are TRBV19 and TRBJ2-2; TRBD2 agrees at 8 bases. Unmatched junction bases numbered 7, after V lost 10 bases and J lost 0 bases. This CDR3 has 15 amino acids. Per the germline V gene, CDR1 is LNHDA and CDR2 is SQIVND (reference sequence). CDR3 loop: CAIGGGRTNTGELFF. DNA of the CDR3: TGTGCCATCGGGGGGGGGAGGACGAACACCGGGGAGCTGTTTTTT. Based on the CDR3 plus reference TRBV19 and TRBJ2-2, the full variable domain is DGGITQSPKYLFRKEGQNVTLSCEQNLNHDAMYWYRQDPGQGLRLIYYSQIVNDFQKGDIAEGYSVSREKKESFPLTVTSAQKNPTAFYLCAIGGGRTNTGELFFGEGSRLTVL.

The J gene is TRBJ1-1, the V gene TRBV10-3; D is uncertain. CDR1 and CDR2 from the germline V gene are ENHRY and SYGVKD. V dropped 6 bases and J dropped 1 base, with 12 bases sitting between them. The CDR3 runs to 14 residues. DNA of the CDR3: TGTGCCATCAGCTCCGAAGCCTCGAACACTGAAGCTTTCTTT. This sequence encodes CAISSEASNTEAFF.

This clonotype has a single count. This sequence joins TRBV24-1 and TRBJ2-1, with D possibly being TRBD2 (6 bases). The assigned J gene may be wrong: the sequence end matches TRBJ2-7 better. The CDR3 is 15 amino acids. CDR1 is KGHDR and CDR2 is SFDVKD in the germline V gene. DNA of the CDR3: TGTGCCACCAGTGCGGGAGCGCTTGGGTACAATGAGCAGTACTTC. Translation gives CATSAGALGYNEQYF.

The rearrangement joins TRBV7-3 to TRBJ2-1; D perhaps matches TRBD2 (5 bases). Germline CDR1 is SGHTA and CDR2 is FQGTGA. The V gene lost 5 bases and the J gene lost 8 bases, with 13 bases spanning the gap. This CDR3 spans 13 amino acids. The CDR3 DNA follows: TGTGCCAGCAGCCCCCAAAGCGGCCATGAGCAGTTCTTC. Translated: CASSPQSGHEQFF.

Of note for this clonotype: Mismatch with germline at one junction end may stem from a read error. The chain has TRBV20-1 and TRBJ1-1; unclear D gene. The CDR3 is 13 residues long. The germline V gene encodes CDR1 DFQATT and CDR2 SNEGSKA (reference sequence). CDR3 DNA sequence: TGCAGCGCTAATCGGTTCATGAACACTGAAGCTTTCTTT. It specifies CSANRFMNTEAFF.

The CDR3, as DNA: TGTGCCAGCAGTTTAGTGCAGGGGGCAGTTTACGAGCAGTACTTC. Translation gives CASSLVQGAVYEQYF. The chain has TRBV12-3 or TRBV12-4 and TRBJ2-7; 8 bases map to TRBD1. The CDR3 loop spans 15 amino acids. V lost 1 base, J lost 4 bases, and 6 bases stayed unmatched.

V usage is TRBV27 and J usage is TRBJ2-3, with TRBD2 matching over 11 bases. Trimming took 2 bases from V and 7 from J; bases not matched to a gene: 14. Looked up from germline, CDR1 is MNHEY and CDR2 is SMNVEV (reference sequence). CDR3 length: 18 amino acids. The CDR3 loop reads CASSLKTLAGGPSNTQYF. The CDR3 nucleotides read TGTGCCAGCAGTTTAAAAACTCTAGCGGGAGGTCCCTCGAATACGCAGTATTTT.

V is TRBV20-1 and J is TRBJ2-5; TRBD1 agrees at 12 bases. The CDR3 is made up of 15 amino acids. Trimming took 5 bases from V and 1 from J; bases not matched to a gene: 5. Germline V lookup: CDR1 DFQATT, CDR2 SNEGSKA (reference sequence). CDR3 in amino acids: CSAYPGQGAQETQYF. The CDR3, as DNA: TGCAGTGCTTATCCGGGACAGGGGGCCCAAGAGACCCAGTACTTC.

The chain couples TRBV30 to TRBJ1-2; the D gene is possibly TRBD1 (6 bases). Germline assignment: CDR1 GTSNPN and CDR2 SVGIG (reference sequence). Trimming removed 0 bases at V and 4 bases at J, with 9 bases between. This CDR3 region has 13 residues. In DNA form, the CDR3 reads TGTGCCTGGAGTGTATTACAGGGCTATGGCTACACCTTC. This gives the protein CAWSVLQGYGYTF.

With regard to this clonotype: A read error may be the cause here, since a much bigger clone is one base away. The chain couples TRBV5-1 to TRBJ2-5, with unresolved D. CDR1 and CDR2 (germline): SGHRS, YFSETQ. The CDR3 is 14 residues long. CDR3 sequence reads: CAGSSGRNQETQYF. The CDR3 DNA is TGCGCCGGCAGCTCTGGACGGAATCAAGAGACCCAGTACTTC.

V gene TRBV3-1 combines with J gene TRBJ2-3; 10 nucleotides align to TRBD2. Germline trimming cut 5 bases from V and 3 bases from J; bases unmatched to any gene: 5. The CDR3 has 15 residues. Germline V lookup: CDR1 LGHDT, CDR2 YNNKEL (reference sequence). The CDR3 nucleotides read TGTGCCAGCAGCTTTCGACTAGCGGGTACAGATACGCAGTATTTT. It encodes CASSFRLAGTDTQYF.